This T cell receptor beta chain was observed in a study of monozygotic twins with inflammatory bowel disease. CDR3 length: 17 amino acids. Per germline, CDR1 SGHTA and CDR2 FQGNSA. TCRdb re-called the 5' RACE reads; one entry per CDR3 protein, DNA not given. This sample's table has hundreds of thousands of distinct CDR3 sequences. The sample taken for sequencing was blood. This chain joins TRBV7-2 and TRBJ2-5; TCRdb outputs TRBD2, but without DNA this stays unchecked. This sequence originates from a human donor with ulcerative colitis or Crohn's disease, or a healthy co-twin of an affected twin (not recorded which). CDR3 sequence reads: CASSLFGGGQKQETQYF.